Following are 32 T cell receptor beta chains from one sample sequenced in a study of blood T cells in healthy people across ages. Then a second PCR, running roughly 7 to 11 cycles, was carried out with a sample-barcoded 5' primer and a J-beta primer mix. TCRdb reprocessed the 5' RACE reads via MiXCR and lists one record per CDR3 protein. The sample holds approximately 810,000 distinct CDR3 sequences, around 28% seen once. Sequenced: blood. The receptors were sampled from a woman of 80 years or more in good health.

Many counts were recorded for this clonotype. This CDR3 is CASSRQGDRYNEQFF. CDR3 DNA: TGTGCCAGCAGTCGCCAGGGGGATCGTTACAATGAGCAGTTCTTC. V usage is TRBV27 and J usage is TRBJ2-1, with 7 bases lining up with TRBD1. The trim removed 5 bases at V and 4 bases at J, leaving 8 bases unmatched. Germline V gene sequence: CDR1 MNHEY, CDR2 SMNVEV (reference sequence). This CDR3 is built from 15 residues.

Remarks on this clonotype: A read error may produce the germline difference seen at one junction end. The chain is built from TRBV10-2 and TRBJ2-1, with D tentatively TRBD1 or TRBD2 (6 bases each). Germline CDR1 and CDR2: WSHSY and SAAADI. The CDR3 is 16 residues long. The CDR3 region has the DNA TGCGTCAGCAGGGGAGGCGCAGGGGACCCATACAATGAGCAGTTCTTC. As protein: CVSRGGAGDPYNEQFF.

The V call is TRBV29-1, the J call TRBJ2-5, with TRBD2 matching 11 bases. The V segment lost 8 bases and the J segment 3 bases; nucleotides outside the gene matches: 2. The CDR3 consists of 12 residues. Germline CDR1 is SQVTM and CDR2 is ANQGSEA. CDR3 in DNA: TGCAGCTTTAGCGGGGGGGAAGAGACCCAGTACTTC. Residues: CSFSGGEETQYF.

This clonotype was recorded at least ten times. The J gene is TRBJ2-5, the V gene TRBV6-2 or TRBV6-3, with a tentative D call TRBD2 (5 bases). This CDR3 contains 11 residues. The V gene's germline CDR1 is MNHEY and CDR2 SVGEGT. V lost 10 bases, J lost 2 bases, and 8 bases lay in between. The CDR3 loop reads CATGRQETQYF. The CDR3 nucleotides read TGTGCCACGGGAAGACAAGAGACCCAGTACTTC.

This clonotype was counted between two and nine times. This chain uses TRBV4-3 with TRBJ2-2, with D tentatively TRBD1 or TRBD2 (6 bases each). Germline CDR1 is LGHNA and CDR2 is YSLEER. Trimming took off 4 bases at V and 1 base at J, with 13 bases between the two ends. The CDR3 length is 16 residues. CDR3 protein: CASSLEGGGNTGELFF. CDR3 sequence (DNA): TGCGCCAGCAGCCTGGAGGGGGGAGGGAACACCGGGGAGCTGTTTTTT.

The rearrangement uses TRBV14 and TRBJ2-3, with 7 bases that match TRBD1. Germline V gene data show CDR1 as SGHDN and CDR2 as FVKESK. Trimming cost V 1 base and J 2 bases; bases outside gene matches: 9. CDR3 size: 17 residues. The DNA of the CDR3 is TGTGCCAGCAGCCAAGTCCCCGGGACAGATTACACAGATACGCAGTATTTT. This translates into CASSQVPGTDYTDTQYF. Together with reference TRBV14 and TRBJ2-3, the CDR3 gives the full variable domain: EAGVTQFPSHSVIEKGQTVTLRCDPISGHDNLYWYRRVMGKEIKFLLHFVKESKQDESGMPNNRFLAERTGGTYSTLKVQPAELEDSGVYFCASSQVPGTDYTDTQYFGPGTRLTVL.

V usage is TRBV5-1 and J usage is TRBJ1-1; 9 bases align to TRBD1. J gave up 5 bases and V 4 bases, and 6 bases lay outside the gene matches. Germline CDR1 SGHRS, CDR2 YFSETQ. The CDR3 spans 14 residues. The CDR3 nucleotides are TGCGCCAGCAGCAACAGGGGGCGGAGGACTGAAGCTTTCTTT. Translated, it gives CASSNRGRRTEAFF.

The chain recombines TRBV12-3 or TRBV12-4 with TRBJ2-7; D assignment may be TRBD1 or TRBD2 (6 bases each). Trimming shortened V by 7 bases and J by 4 bases, and 23 bases separated the two germline ends. The CDR3 has 16 residues. The CDR3 DNA is TGTGCCAGCACGACTGATACAGGGAGGAAGGGGTACGAGCAGTACTTC. It specifies CASTTDTGRKGYEQYF.

This clonotype was recorded at least ten times. This rearrangement joins TRBV6-5 to TRBJ2-7; 9 bases agree with TRBD1. V gave up 4 bases and J gave up 2 bases; unmatched junction bases: 6. Germline lookup yields CDR1 MNHEY and CDR2 SVGAGI. The CDR3 length is 15 residues. CDR3 sequence (DNA): TGTGCCAGCAGTTTGGACTGGGACAGGGCCTACGAGCAGTACTTC. Its translation: CASSLDWDRAYEQYF.

About this clonotype itself: A much larger clone is a single base away; this may be a read error. For the CDR3, the DNA is TGTACCAGCAGTTTTAGTGAGAAGGGTCGGTATGGCTACACCTTC. It yields the protein CTSSFSEKGRYGYTF. This chain uses TRBV12-3 or TRBV12-4 with TRBJ1-2, with D unclear. The length of the CDR3 is 15 residues.

This clonotype came up many times. V gene TRBV16 combines with J gene TRBJ2-1; 11 bases agree with TRBD1. Germline CDR1 KGHSY, CDR2 FQNENV. The CDR3 contains 17 residues. J gave up 5 bases and V 2 bases, and 8 bases lay outside the gene matches. CDR3 loop: CASSQAGTGGSNNEQFF. The CDR3, as DNA: TGTGCCAGCAGCCAAGCCGGGACAGGGGGTTCCAACAATGAGCAGTTCTTC.

Many counts were recorded for this clonotype. The V and J genes are TRBV9 and TRBJ2-7; 9 bases map to TRBD1. This CDR3 has 13 amino acids. Unmatched junction bases numbered 3, after V lost 7 bases and J lost 1 base. Germline lookup yields CDR1 SGDLS and CDR2 YYNGEE. The CDR3 nucleotides are TGTGCCAGCGCAGGACAGGGGTCCTACGAGCAGTACTTC. This gives the protein CASAGQGSYEQYF.

This clonotype was detected many times. J is TRBJ1-2 and V is TRBV12-3 or TRBV12-4, with 7 positions matching TRBD1. V shed 6 bases, J shed 1 base, and the junction held 11 bases outside the gene matches. The CDR3 length is 16 residues. CDR3 sequence (DNA): TGTGCCAGCAGCCTGACAGGGCCCTCACTTAACTATGGCTACACCTTC. Its translation is CASSLTGPSLNYGYTF.

Turning to this clonotype: This may arise from a read error, as a much more abundant clone is one base away. The chain's CDR3 is CASSLVNRGRGEQYF. CDR3 DNA sequence: TGTGCCAGCAGCTTAGTAAACAGGGGGCGGGGCGAGCAGTACTTC. The rearrangement uses TRBV7-2 and TRBJ2-7; 9 nucleotides agree with TRBD1. The CDR3 runs to 15 residues. With V trimmed by 1 base and J by 6 bases, 7 bases remained unmatched. Germline V gene sequence: CDR1 SGHTA, CDR2 FQGNSA. The whole variable domain, remainder taken from reference TRBV7-2 and TRBJ2-7, is GAGVSQSPSNKVTEKGKDVELRCDPISGHTALYWYRQSLGQGLEFLIYFQGNSAPDKSGLPSDRFSAERTGGSVSTLTIQRTQQEDSAVYLCASSLVNRGRGEQYFGPGTRLTVT.

Written as DNA, the CDR3 is TGCAGCGTTGTTTCTGGTTTCGCTGAAGCTTTCTTT. Translation: CSVVSGFAEAFF. The chain couples TRBV29-1 to TRBJ1-1; no clear D gene. V lost 4 bases and J 6 bases, leaving 12 bases between the germline ends. The CDR3 length is 12 residues. From germline, CDR1 is SQVTM and CDR2 ANQGSEA. The whole variable domain, remainder taken from reference TRBV29-1 and TRBJ1-1, is SAVISQKPSRDICQRGTSLTIQCQVDSQVTMMFWYRQQPGQSLTLIATANQGSEATYESGFVIDKFPISRPNLTFSTLTVSNMSPEDSSIYLCSVVSGFAEAFFGQGTRLTVV.

In its sample, this clonotype was seen many times. The rearrangement joins TRBV7-2 to TRBJ2-3; TRBD2 matches at 10 bases. This CDR3 region has 17 residues. The ends lost 6 bases at V and 5 bases at J; junction bases unmatched: 14. CDR1 and CDR2 from the germline V gene are SGHTA and FQGNSA. CDR3 region: CASSLTVAGGPGDTQYF. The CDR3 DNA reads as TGTGCCAGCAGTTTAACCGTAGCGGGGGGTCCCGGAGATACGCAGTATTTT.

This clonotype was picked up many times. The V call is TRBV7-9, the J call TRBJ2-3; TRBD2 matches at 9 bases. V dropped 6 bases and J dropped 7; count of bases not matched to a gene: 5. CDR3 size: 13 residues. Germline values: CDR1 SEHNR, CDR2 FQNEAQ (reference sequence). The CDR3: CASRAGGPYTQYF. The CDR3 nucleotides read TGTGCCAGCAGGGCGGGGGGGCCATATACGCAGTATTTT.

Notes on this clonotype: A much larger clone differs by one base, so this may be a read error. The CDR3 loop reads CASSLERTNGGPLFF. CDR3 DNA sequence: TGTGCCAGCAGCTTAGAGCGGACTAACGGGGGACCGTTGTTCTTC. The rearrangement uses TRBV7-2 and TRBJ2-1, with a possible D match to TRBD2 (6 bases). The CDR3 consists of 15 residues. The V gene's germline CDR1 is SGHTA and CDR2 FQGNSA. The V end was cut by 1 base, the J end by 15 bases, with 22 bases between. Full variable domain (missing parts from reference TRBV7-2 and TRBJ2-1): GAGVSQSPSNKVTEKGKDVELRCDPISGHTALYWYRQSLGQGLEFLIYFQGNSAPDKSGLPSDRFSAERTGGSVSTLTIQRTQQEDSAVYLCASSLERTNGGPLFFGPGTRLTVL.

V is TRBV6-2 or TRBV6-3 and J is TRBJ1-6, with D uncertain. The V gene lost 6 bases and the J gene lost 12 bases, with 18 bases spanning the gap. Looked up from germline, CDR1 is MNHEY and CDR2 is SVGEGT. This CDR3 contains 14 residues. As DNA, the CDR3 is TGTGCCAGCAGGGCCGTCGATTTGTGGGAACCCCTCCACTTT. It is translated as CASRAVDLWEPLHF.

This clonotype has a count of ten or more. This rearrangement joins TRBV5-1 to TRBJ2-1, with 9 bases that match TRBD1. This CDR3 region has 14 residues. Germline trimming cut 5 bases from V and 9 bases from J; bases unmatched to any gene: 9. In germline, CDR1 is SGHRS, CDR2 YFSETQ. The DNA of the CDR3 is TGCGCCAGCAGATCGAGGGGACAGGGTGCTGAGCAGTTCTTC. Its translation: CASRSRGQGAEQFF.

The rearrangement uses TRBV7-2 and TRBJ2-7; 10 bases fit TRBD1. The CDR3 consists of 14 residues. Germline trimming cut 6 bases from V and 3 bases from J; bases unmatched to any gene: 5. Per germline, CDR1 SGHTA and CDR2 FQGNSA. CDR3 amino acids: CASRPGQGVYEQYF. The CDR3 DNA reads as TGTGCCAGCAGGCCAGGACAGGGGGTCTACGAGCAGTACTTC. Together with reference TRBV7-2 and TRBJ2-7, the CDR3 gives the full variable domain: GAGVSQSPSNKVTEKGKDVELRCDPISGHTALYWYRQSLGQGLEFLIYFQGNSAPDKSGLPSDRFSAERTGGSVSTLTIQRTQQEDSAVYLCASRPGQGVYEQYFGPGTRLTVT.

This clonotype was detected many times. This rearrangement joins TRBV7-2 to TRBJ1-5; D is possibly TRBD1 (6 bases). Germline loops: CDR1 SGHTA, CDR2 FQGNSA. The V gene lost 5 bases and the J gene lost 0 bases, with 11 bases spanning the gap. This CDR3 is 15 amino acids long. In DNA form, the CDR3 reads TGTGCCAGCAGCCAAGGACAGTATAGCAATCAGCCCCAGCATTTT. As protein: CASSQGQYSNQPQHF.

This clonotype was picked up a small number of times. The chain uses TRBV6-6 and TRBJ1-6; D is undetermined. Trimming stripped 6 bases from V and 0 bases from J, with 15 bases between. Germline values: CDR1 MNHNY, CDR2 SVGAGI (reference sequence). This CDR3 comprises 17 residues. For the CDR3, the DNA is TGTGCCAGCAGCCTGGACGGACCTTTCTCCTATAATTCACCCCTCCACTTT. It is translated as CASSLDGPFSYNSPLHF.

As DNA, the CDR3 is TGTGCCAGCAGCCACCTTAGGGATGGCTACACCTTC. This translates into CASSHLRDGYTF. The chain employs TRBV5-5 and TRBJ1-2; D gene unclear. V was pared by 4 bases and J by 6 bases, with 10 bases between. The CDR3 has 12 residues. Germline V gene data show CDR1 as SGHKS and CDR2 as YYEKEE (reference sequence).

The rearrangement links TRBV28 to TRBJ1-5, with D unclear. This CDR3 comprises 14 residues. V lost 3 bases to trimming and J lost 0 bases, with 6 bases between them. Per germline, CDR1 MDHEN and CDR2 SYDVKM. This CDR3 reads CASSFTDSNQPQHF. The CDR3 nucleotides read TGTGCCAGCAGTTTTACAGATAGCAATCAGCCCCAGCATTTT.

The chain employs TRBV5-6 and TRBJ2-4; D might be TRBD2 (6 bases). The CDR3 contains 16 residues. Trimming stripped 5 bases from V and 1 base from J, with 16 bases between. Looked up from germline, CDR1 is SGHDT and CDR2 is YYEEEE. In DNA, the CDR3 is TGTGCCAGCAGTCCGGGGGTTTGGTTGGCCAAAAACATTCAGTACTTC. Protein sequence: CASSPGVWLAKNIQYF.

V usage is TRBV28 and J usage is TRBJ1-5; TRBD1 might be the D (6 bases). V was shortened by 7 bases and J by 4 bases, with 14 bases between the two germline ends. The CDR3 runs 14 residues. Germline CDR1 and CDR2: MDHEN and SYDVKM. CDR3 region: CASTRPGANQPQHF. The CDR3 DNA reads TGTGCCAGCACTCGGCCAGGGGCAAATCAGCCCCAGCATTTT.

This clonotype was recorded a few times. This chain links TRBV19 with TRBJ1-2; no reliable D call. Trimming pared 5 bases from V and 1 base from J, leaving 11 bases between. The CDR3 extends over 14 amino acids. Germline lookup yields CDR1 LNHDA and CDR2 SQIVND (reference sequence). The CDR3, as DNA: TGTGCCAGTAGTTCCTGGGCTAGTAACTATGGCTACACCTTC. This gives the protein CASSSWASNYGYTF.

In regard to this clonotype: A read error may account for a junction end that differs from germline. V and J are TRBV5-1 and TRBJ1-6, with 10 bases aligning to TRBD1. Germline V CDR1 and CDR2: SGHRS, YFSETQ. The CDR3 is 16 amino acids. CDR3 loop: CASSLTGGQGNLPLHF. CDR3 nucleotides: TGCGCCAGCAGCTTGACTGGGGGACAGGGGAATTTACCCCTCCACTTT. The variable domain in full, with the rest retrieved from reference TRBV5-1 and TRBJ1-6, is KAGVTQTPRYLIKTRGQQVTLSCSPISGHRSVSWYQQTPGQGLQFLFEYFSETQRNKGNFPGRFSGRQFSNSRSEMNVSTLELGDSALYLCASSLTGGQGNLPLHFGNGTRLTVT.

This clonotype was recorded at least ten times. V usage is TRBV12-3 or TRBV12-4 and J usage is TRBJ1-6; 9 bases agree with TRBD1. CDR3 length: 14 amino acids. Trimming took 7 bases from V and 7 from J; bases not matched to a gene: 5. In nucleotides, the CDR3 is TGTGCCAGCAAAAAGACAGGGGGGAATTCACCCCTCCACTTT. Residues: CASKKTGGNSPLHF.

The table lists this clonotype with many counts. The CDR3 DNA follows: TGTGCCAGCAGCCAAGATATGAGTGGGGATACGCAGTATTTT. As protein: CASSQDMSGDTQYF. V usage is TRBV4-2 and J usage is TRBJ2-3, with D unclear. The CDR3 has 14 residues. Trimming took 0 bases from V and 6 from J, leaving 10 bases between them. The germline V gene has CDR1 LGHNA and CDR2 YNFKEQ.

With respect to this clonotype: The junction differs from germline at one of its ends, possibly a read error. The chain links TRBV2 to TRBJ2-5; 8 bases are shared with TRBD1. Per germline, CDR1 SNHLY and CDR2 FYNNEI. The CDR3 runs to 13 residues. The CDR3 reads CASSRTGQDTQYF. The CDR3 DNA is TGTGCCAGCAGTCGGACAGGGCAAGACACCCAGTACTTC.